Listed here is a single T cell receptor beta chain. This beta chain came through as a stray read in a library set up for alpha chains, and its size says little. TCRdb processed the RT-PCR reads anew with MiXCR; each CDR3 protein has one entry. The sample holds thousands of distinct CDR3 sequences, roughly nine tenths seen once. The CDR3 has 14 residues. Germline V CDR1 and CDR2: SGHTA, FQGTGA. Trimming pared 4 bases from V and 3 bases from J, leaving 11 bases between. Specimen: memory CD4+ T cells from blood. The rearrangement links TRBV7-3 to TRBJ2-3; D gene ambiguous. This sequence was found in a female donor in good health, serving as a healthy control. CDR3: CASSSRAVTDTQYF. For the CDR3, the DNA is TGTGCCAGCAGCTCCCGTGCGGTTACAGATACGCAGTATTTT.